This T cell receptor (beta chain) was retrieved from a study of T cell responses to AZD1222 COVID-19 vaccine. TCRdb keeps only in-frame clones here, not all; method: immunoSEQ multiplex PCR. The sample carries 120,000 or so clones, roughly 84% recorded once. Second-dose recipients at about 4 or about 12 weeks were treated as one pooled group. Germline values: CDR1 ENHRY, CDR2 SYGVKD. The CDR3 has 16 amino acids. V was shortened by 0 bases and J by 4 bases, with 15 bases between the two germline ends. Notes on the study in general: Repertoires were collected only later (after the peak T cell response had occurred). White British people made up most donors, females outnumbered males, and clonal diversity was possibly underestimated. With two AZD1222 doses given, Spike-specific TCR breadth and depth both rose.

As to this clone: As yet, its antigen is unknown.

V usage is TRBV10-3 and J usage is TRBJ1-2; no firm D call. This sequence was found in an adult who received the AZD1222 COVID-19 vaccine. Sequenced material: peripheral blood, taken 28 days after the second AZD1222 dose. CDR3 sequence: CAISESTGREAYGYTF. CDR3 nucleotide sequence: TGTGCCATCAGTGAGTCGACGGGTAGAGAAGCCTATGGCTACACCTTC.